This paragraph covers one T cell receptor beta chain sequence. The antigen is unknown. This sample is drawn from a study of blood T cells in healthy people across ages. Primed by a sample-barcoded 5' primer and a J-beta primer mix, a second PCR proceeded for roughly 7 to 11 cycles. TCRdb itself ran the 5' RACE reads through MiXCR, one entry per CDR3 protein. In the table there are about 1.5 million distinct CDR3 sequences, 35% to 45% of which are singletons. Study findings and constraints: More naive CD4+ cells and higher diversity were found in long-lived than in aged donors. The fall in TCR beta diversity per million T cells was roughly linear with age. PBMCs that were unsorted prevented a conclusive naive versus antigen-experienced comparison.

The CDR3 sequence is 13 residues long. From germline, CDR1 is SNHLY and CDR2 FYNNEI. V dropped 7 bases and J dropped 2 bases, with 11 bases sitting between them. Specimen: blood. The sequence was collected from a woman between 18 and 30 years old in good health. V usage is TRBV2 and J usage is TRBJ1-2; a weak D match, TRBD1 (6 bases). The DNA of the CDR3 is TGTGCCAGCATAGGGGGATTAAACTATGGCTACACCTTC. This codes for CASIGGLNYGYTF.